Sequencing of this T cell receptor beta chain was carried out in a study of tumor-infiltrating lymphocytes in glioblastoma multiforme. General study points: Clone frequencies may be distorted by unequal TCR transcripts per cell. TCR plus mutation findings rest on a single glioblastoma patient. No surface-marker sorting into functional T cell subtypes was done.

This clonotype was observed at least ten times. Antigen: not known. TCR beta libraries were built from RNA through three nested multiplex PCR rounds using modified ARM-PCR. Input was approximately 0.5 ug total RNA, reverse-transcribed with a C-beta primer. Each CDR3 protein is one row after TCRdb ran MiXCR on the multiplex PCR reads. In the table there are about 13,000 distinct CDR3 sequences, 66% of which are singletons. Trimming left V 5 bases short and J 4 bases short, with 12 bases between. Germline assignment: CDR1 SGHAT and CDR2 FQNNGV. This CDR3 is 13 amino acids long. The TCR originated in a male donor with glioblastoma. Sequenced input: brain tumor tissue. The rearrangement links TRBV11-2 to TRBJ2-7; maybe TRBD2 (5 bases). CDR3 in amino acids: CASSRGLTYEQYF. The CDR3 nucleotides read TGTGCCAGCAGCAGAGGACTCACATACGAGCAGTACTTC.